Each of the 27 T cell receptor beta chains below was sequenced from the same sample in a study of CD8+ T cells in alopecia areata. Indicated treatment: oral pan-JAK inhibitor, 5-10 mg twice daily. Sequencing relied on a cDNA template that was reverse transcribed from extracted RNA. Assay: immunoSEQ multiplex PCR; the TCRdb copy retains only in-frame clones and omits some. This table holds fewer than 110,000 clones, just under 60% found once. Sequencing was performed on CD8+ T cells sorted from blood, taken at approximately week 55, from a patient treated with tofacitinib. These receptors all come from a human donor with alopecia areata.

This clone was counted once. The chain is built from TRBV5-1 and TRBJ2-7; 7 bases align to TRBD1. J lost 2 bases, V lost 4 bases, and 9 bases had no gene match. CDR1 and CDR2 (germline): SGHRS, YFSETQ. This CDR3 has 15 residues. CDR3 DNA sequence: TGCGCCAGCAGCCCAACCCGACAGGGAACCTACGAGCAGTACTTC. It yields the protein CASSPTRQGTYEQYF.

V gene TRBV19 combines with J gene TRBJ1-2, with D possibly being TRBD1 (5 bases). The CDR3 has 13 residues. The germline V gene encodes CDR1 LNHDA and CDR2 SQIVND (reference sequence). V was clipped by 4 bases and J by 6 bases, with 12 bases between them. This CDR3 reads CASSKPGTNGYTF. DNA for the CDR3: TGTGCCAGTAGTAAGCCGGGGACCAATGGCTACACCTTC.

The chain is built from TRBV28 and TRBJ2-7; perhaps TRBD1 as D (5 bases). Germline-derived CDR1 and CDR2 are MDHEN and SYDVKM. V was clipped by 4 bases and J by 2 bases, with 12 bases between them. CDR3 length equals 14 residues. The CDR3 sequence is CASSSLTDTYEQYF. The CDR3 DNA reads as TGTGCCAGCAGTTCCCTGACAGATACCTACGAGCAGTACTTC.

V gene TRBV30 combines with J gene TRBJ1-2; D call uncertain. This CDR3 is 11 amino acids long. V was pared by 0 bases and J by 5 bases, with 4 bases between. Germline loops: CDR1 GTSNPN, CDR2 SVGIG (reference sequence). CDR3 in DNA: TGTGCCTGGAGTGTCCATTATGGCTACACCTTC. Its protein product is CAWSVHYGYTF.

The CDR3 DNA follows: TGTGCCAGCTCACCCTTTCCCTTAAAAAGACACTTCACTGAAGCTTTCTTT. This codes for CASSPFPLKRHFTEAFF. This chain connects TRBV18 to TRBJ1-1; D ambiguous. Looked up from germline, CDR1 is KGHSH and CDR2 is LQKENI. The CDR3 spans 17 residues. V lost 3 bases, J lost 4 bases, and 21 bases lay in between.

This clone was counted a few times. The chain joins TRBV14 to TRBJ2-2; D gene uncertain. There are 12 residues in the CDR3. The ends were cut back, 6 bases at V and 4 bases at J, with 6 bases in the middle. Per germline, CDR1 SGHDN and CDR2 FVKESK. CDR3: CASRNPTGELFF. The CDR3 DNA reads TGTGCCAGCAGGAACCCCACCGGGGAGCTGTTTTTT. The entire variable domain, with the rest obtained from reference TRBV14 and TRBJ2-2, is as follows: EAGVTQFPSHSVIEKGQTVTLRCDPISGHDNLYWYRRVMGKEIKFLLHFVKESKQDESGMPNNRFLAERTGGTYSTLKVQPAELEDSGVYFCASRNPTGELFFGEGSRLTVL.

The chain is built from TRBV30 and TRBJ1-6; perhaps TRBD1 as D (5 bases). The CDR3 consists of 13 residues. V was shortened by 3 bases and J by 7 bases, with 10 bases between the two germline ends. Germline CDR1 is GTSNPN and CDR2 is SVGIG (reference sequence). The CDR3 nucleotides are TGTGCCTGGAGAGGCCCAGGGAATTCACCCCTCCACTTT. It translates to CAWRGPGNSPLHF.

In this sample, this clone turned up a few times. The rearrangement uses TRBV11-3 and TRBJ1-1, with D unresolved. The germline gives CDR1 SGHNT, CDR2 YENEEA. The CDR3 length is 14 residues. V lost 1 base, J lost 1 base, and 7 bases lay in between. DNA of the CDR3: TGTGCCAGCAGCTTAGGCAGAACGAACACTGAAGCTTTCTTT. Translation: CASSLGRTNTEAFF.

V gene TRBV7-9 combines with J gene TRBJ1-2; D remains unclear. V was cut by 5 bases and J by 10 bases, with 14 bases left in between. CDR3 length: 12 amino acids. Germline lookup yields CDR1 SEHNR and CDR2 FQNEAQ (reference sequence). The CDR3: CASSPGQFLYTF. The CDR3 nucleotides read TGTGCCAGCAGCCCGGGCCAGTTCCTCTACACCTTC. Full variable domain (missing parts from reference TRBV7-9 and TRBJ1-2): DTGVSQNPRHKITKRGQNVTFRCDPISEHNRLYWYRQTLGQGPEFLTYFQNEAQLEKSRLLSDRFSAERPKGSFSTLEIQRTEQGDSAMYLCASSPGQFLYTFGSGTRLTVV.

This clone has only a few counts. The rearrangement joins TRBV13 to TRBJ2-7, with D perhaps TRBD2 (5 bases). The germline gives CDR1 PRHDT, CDR2 FYEKMQ (reference sequence). The CDR3 is 14 residues long. Trimming removed 2 bases at V and 2 bases at J, with 10 bases between. The CDR3: CASSLRGSPYEQYF. The CDR3 region has the DNA TGTGCCAGCAGCTTACGGGGTAGCCCCTACGAGCAGTACTTC.

This sequence joins TRBV5-1 and TRBJ1-2, with no clear D. There are 14 residues in the CDR3. Germline V gene sequence: CDR1 SGHRS, CDR2 YFSETQ. The ends were cut back, 0 bases at V and 8 bases at J, with 14 bases in the middle. CDR3 coding DNA: TGCGCCAGCAGCTTGGCCGGACCCTTCCGGGGCTACACCTTC. This translates into CASSLAGPFRGYTF.

V usage is TRBV23-1 and J usage is TRBJ2-7; D remains ambiguous. TRBV23-1 is an open reading frame, and its role is uncertain. CDR3 length: 14 amino acids. V dropped 3 bases and J dropped 3 bases, with 12 bases sitting between them. The CDR3 reads CASSHAQILYEQYF. CDR3 nucleotides: TGCGCCAGCAGTCATGCACAGATTCTCTACGAGCAGTACTTC.

The chain couples TRBV2 to TRBJ2-7; maybe TRBD1 (5 bases). The J call is in doubt because the DNA end fits TRBJ2-5 better. Germline-derived CDR1 and CDR2 are SNHLY and FYNNEI. The CDR3 is 15 amino acids. CDR3 nucleotide sequence: TGTGCCAGCAGACCCTCCCGACAGTTCGTGGAGACCCAGTACTTC. Amino acid sequence: CASRPSRQFVETQYF.

CDR3 sequence reads: CASSPGQITEAFF. The DNA of the CDR3 is TGTGCCAGCAGCCCAGGACAGATCACTGAAGCTTTCTTT. V usage is TRBV7-9 and J usage is TRBJ1-1, with D possibly being TRBD1 (6 bases). V lost 5 bases to trimming and J lost 4 bases, with 11 bases between them. The CDR3 consists of 13 residues. Germline V gene lookup returns CDR1 SEHNR and CDR2 FQNEAQ (reference sequence).

The gene calls are TRBV30 and TRBJ1-2, with D possibly being TRBD1 (6 bases). CDR3 length equals 14 residues. The germline V gene has CDR1 GTSNPN and CDR2 SVGIG (reference sequence). V was shortened by 3 bases and J by 8 bases, with 19 bases between the two germline ends. This CDR3 reads CAWSGGASFLGYTF. CDR3 sequence (DNA): TGTGCCTGGAGCGGGGGGGCGAGCTTTCTCGGCTACACCTTC.

V usage is TRBV14 and J usage is TRBJ2-1, with no clear D. The V end was cut by 2 bases, the J end by 2 bases, with 10 bases between. CDR1 is SGHDN, CDR2 FVKESK, per germline. The CDR3 runs 15 residues. The CDR3 sequence: CASSQTPTAYNEQFF. CDR3 nucleotide sequence: TGTGCCAGCAGCCAAACCCCGACTGCCTACAATGAGCAGTTCTTC.

V is TRBV30 and J is TRBJ1-1; D call uncertain. Germline V gives CDR1 GTSNPN, CDR2 SVGIG (reference sequence). This CDR3 spans 18 amino acids. Trimming removed 0 bases at V and 1 base at J, with 21 bases between. The chain's CDR3 is CAWSVQDLRADKNTEAFF. The CDR3 coding sequence is TGTGCCTGGAGTGTTCAAGATCTTAGGGCAGACAAGAACACTGAAGCTTTCTTT.

The chain employs TRBV10-3 and TRBJ2-3, with TRBD2 matching 8 bases. Germline lookup yields CDR1 ENHRY and CDR2 SYGVKD. The CDR3 covers 18 residues. The trim removed 2 bases at V and 1 base at J, leaving 11 bases unmatched. The CDR3 DNA reads TGTGCCATCAGTGAGGGCCCCCCCACTAGCGGTCGCACAGATACGCAGTATTTT. It yields the protein CAISEGPPTSGRTDTQYF.

Notes on this clone: Other DNA sequences in the same sample also yield this CDR3. This sequence joins TRBV4-1 and TRBJ2-5; tentatively, D is TRBD1 (6 bases). The CDR3 totals 17 residues. The V end lost 0 bases, the J end lost 1 base, and 15 bases lay between the germline ends. Germline CDR1 MGHRA, CDR2 YSYEKL. The CDR3 spells CASSQDAGQNFQETQYF. Written as DNA, the CDR3 is TGCGCCAGCAGCCAAGATGCCGGACAGAACTTCCAAGAGACCCAGTACTTC.

This clone was picked up one time. This rearrangement joins TRBV6-6 to TRBJ2-1; 13 nucleotides match TRBD2. Germline assignment: CDR1 MNHNY and CDR2 SVGAGI (reference sequence). The J segment lost 4 bases and the V segment lost 2 bases, leaving 2 bases of the junction unmatched. This CDR3 is 16 amino acids long. The CDR3 DNA reads TGTGCCAGCAGTTACGGGACTAGCGGGGCTTACAATGAGCAGTTCTTC. Translating gives CASSYGTSGAYNEQFF.

This chain links TRBV19 with TRBJ1-5; possibly TRBD1 for D (6 bases). Germline CDR1 reads LNHDA; CDR2 reads SQIVND (reference sequence). The CDR3 has 14 residues. With 4 bases removed from V and 4 bases from J, the gap between germline ends came to 11 bases. The CDR3 region has the DNA TGTGCCAGTAGTACGACAGGACTTAATCAGCCCCAGCATTTT. Its translation is CASSTTGLNQPQHF.

This clone is a singleton in its sample. In DNA form, the CDR3 reads TGTGCCTGGAGTGTAGGGTCATGGGGAATCGGCGGGGAGCTGTTTTTT. Residues: CAWSVGSWGIGGELFF. The chain employs TRBV30 and TRBJ2-2; unclear D gene. Germline assignment: CDR1 GTSNPN and CDR2 SVGIG (reference sequence). Trimming removed 0 bases from V and 7 bases from J, with 18 bases in between. The CDR3 runs 16 residues. The complete variable domain, with remaining parts taken from reference TRBV30 and TRBJ2-2, reads SQTIHQWPATLVQPVGSPLSLECTVEGTSNPNLYWYRQAAGRGLQLLFYSVGIGQISSEVPQNLSASRPQDRQFILSSKKLLLSDSGFYLCAWSVGSWGIGGELFFGEGSRLTVL.

The V gene is TRBV7-7, the J gene TRBJ2-5; D not certain. There are 13 residues in the CDR3. CDR1 and CDR2 (germline): SSHAT, FNYEAQ (reference sequence). V shed 2 bases and J shed 5 bases, with 9 bases lying between them. The CDR3 DNA is TGTGCCAGCAGCTTACTGTTGGGGGAGACCCAGTACTTC. Its protein product is CASSLLLGETQYF.

The chain carries TRBV4-2 and TRBJ1-2; unclear D gene. V was cut by 3 bases and J by 1 base, with 15 bases left in between. The V gene's germline CDR1 is LGHNA and CDR2 YNFKEQ. CDR3 length: 16 amino acids. The CDR3: CASSHERTDINYGYTF. The CDR3 bases are TGTGCCAGCAGCCACGAACGTACAGACATTAACTATGGCTACACCTTC.

As for this clone: Other DNA sequences in the sample encode the same CDR3. The chain couples TRBV4-1 to TRBJ1-1; D not resolved. The CDR3 consists of 13 residues. V shed 0 bases and J shed 5 bases, with 7 bases lying between them. Germline V CDR1 and CDR2: MGHRA, YSYEKL. The CDR3 region has the DNA TGCGCCAGCAGCCAAGACTTATCAACTGAAGCTTTCTTT. It translates to CASSQDLSTEAFF.

This clone was detected only a few times. V is TRBV30 and J is TRBJ2-7, with D unresolved. V lost 2 bases, J lost 3 bases, and 8 bases lay in between. The CDR3 runs 12 residues. Germline CDR1 GTSNPN, CDR2 SVGIG (reference sequence). CDR3 amino acids: CAWSHTHYEQYF. The CDR3 coding sequence is TGTGCCTGGAGTCACACCCACTACGAGCAGTACTTC.

V gene TRBV2 combines with J gene TRBJ1-4; D is possibly TRBD1 (5 bases). Trimming removed 4 bases at V and 12 bases at J, with 9 bases between. The CDR3 length is 11 residues. Germline CDR1 is SNHLY and CDR2 is FYNNEI. The CDR3 region is CASSVGGELFF. In DNA, the CDR3 is TGTGCCAGCAGTGTGGGGGGTGAACTGTTTTTT.